A selection of T cell receptor beta chains follows, all from one sample in a study of glioma-infiltrating T cells after dendritic cell vaccination. Libraries were prepared by immunoSEQ multiplex PCR; TCRdb keeps only in-frame clonotypes and omits some of them. Of 80,000 to 100,000 clones listed, roughly 83% are singletons. The specimen was blood, collected before dendritic cell vaccination. These receptors came from a human donor with glioblastoma. Each CDR3 is given with its conserved first and last residue. A D gene is named only where the DNA matches it firmly. Size tells how often a clone was seen (once, few, many) or the class of an expanded clone, and some rows leave it out.

D: .; size: once; J: TRBJ1-4; V: TRBV29-1; DNA: TGCAGCGTTGAAGAAGCCTCCGGGGTCCAAGGAAAACTGTTTTTT; CDR3: CSVEEASGVQGKLFF
D: .; size: .; J: TRBJ2-7; V: TRBV5-5; DNA: TGTGCCAGCAGCCCCCCCGGGGTGTACGAGCAGTACTTC; CDR3: CASSPPGVYEQYF
D: .; size: .; J: TRBJ1-1; V: TRBV10-3; DNA: TGTGCCCTTCGGGGAGGTGGGGACACTGAAGCTTTCTTT; CDR3: CALRGGGDTEAFF
D: .; size: few; J: TRBJ2-7; V: TRBV19; DNA: TGTGCCAGTAGTATAGATCCGACAAGCTACTACGAGCAGTACTTC; CDR3: CASSIDPTSYYEQYF
D: .; size: .; J: TRBJ1-1; V: TRBV2; DNA: TGTGCCAGCAGCGCCAGTAGGGGAGGCACTGAAGCTTTCTTT; CDR3: CASSASRGGTEAFF
D: .; size: .; J: TRBJ1-5; V: TRBV30; DNA: TGTGCCTGGAGTGCCGCGGGGGATCAGCCCCAGCATTTT; CDR3: CAWSAAGDQPQHF
D: .; size: .; J: TRBJ2-7; V: TRBV7-9; DNA: TGTGCCAGCAGCCCGAGGGGGAGGGGATGGTACGAGCAGTACTTC; CDR3: CASSPRGRGWYEQYF
D: TRBD2; size: .; J: TRBJ2-5; V: TRBV10-3; DNA: TGTGCCATCAGTGAGAGCGGGGAGTACCAAGAGACCCAGTACTTC; CDR3: CAISESGEYQETQYF
D: .; size: .; J: TRBJ1-1; V: TRBV5-4; DNA: TGTGCCAGCAGCTTCGACACCATCCCAGGCGCTGAAGCTTTCTTT; CDR3: CASSFDTIPGAEAFF
D: .; size: .; J: TRBJ1-4; V: TRBV10-1; DNA: TGCGCCAGCAGTGAGGGGACTGCAACTAATGAAAAACTGTTTTTT; CDR3: CASSEGTATNEKLFF
D: .; size: .; J: TRBJ1-2; V: TRBV30; DNA: TGTGCCTGGAGTGTGGGGCGTGTTCACACCTTC; CDR3: CAWSVGRVHTF
D: .; size: .; J: TRBJ2-3; V: TRBV28; DNA: TGTGCCAGCAGTTTTACGCGCCCGGGGATAGATACGCAGTATTTT; CDR3: CASSFTRPGIDTQYF
D: .; size: .; J: TRBJ1-5; V: TRBV27; DNA: TGTGCCAGCAGTTCCAGGGGTACGGGCAATCAGCCCCAGCATTTT; CDR3: CASSSRGTGNQPQHF
D: TRBD2; size: .; J: TRBJ2-1; V: TRBV5-1; DNA: TGCGCCAGCAGCTTGGAGGGCGGGAGGCACAATGAGCAGTTCTTC; CDR3: CASSLEGGRHNEQFF
D: TRBD1; size: .; J: TRBJ1-4; V: TRBV6-4; DNA: TGTGCCAGCAGTGACTCGCTACAGGGGCGTGAAAAACTGTTTTTT; CDR3: CASSDSLQGREKLFF
D: .; size: few; J: TRBJ1-2; V: TRBV10-1; DNA: TGCGCCGGGAATAGACAGAGCTATGGCTACACCTTC; CDR3: CAGNRQSYGYTF
D: TRBD1; size: .; J: TRBJ2-7; V: TRBV6-5; DNA: TGTGCCAGCAGTCACCCGGGACAGGGGACCTACGAGCAGTACTTC; CDR3: CASSHPGQGTYEQYF
D: TRBD2; size: .; J: TRBJ2-1; V: TRBV9; DNA: TGTGCCAGCAGCGCAACCGGGACTAGCGGACGCAATGAGCAGTTCTTC; CDR3: CASSATGTSGRNEQFF
D: .; size: .; J: TRBJ2-2; V: TRBV5-1; DNA: TGCGCCAGCAGCCCTGGGGCAGGTTCCGGGGAGCTGTTTTTT; CDR3: CASSPGAGSGELFF
D: TRBD1; size: .; J: TRBJ1-1; V: TRBV18; DNA: TGTGCCAGCTCATTACCCCGGGACAGGGACCCAATGAACACTGAAGCTTTCTTT; CDR3: CASSLPRDRDPMNTEAFF
D: TRBD2; size: .; J: TRBJ2-5; V: TRBV11-2; DNA: TGTGCCAGCAGCCCCCGACTAGCGGGAGACTTTCGCCAAGAGACCCAGTACTTC; CDR3: CASSPRLAGDFRQETQYF
D: TRBD1; size: .; J: TRBJ1-2; V: TRBV9; DNA: TGTGCCAGCAGCACACAGGGGTATGGCTACACCTTC; CDR3: CASSTQGYGYTF
D: .; size: .; J: TRBJ2-3; V: TRBV28; DNA: TGTGCCAGCACCCCTACAGGGCCCAACACAGATACGCAGTATTTT; CDR3: CASTPTGPNTDTQYF
D: .; size: .; J: TRBJ1-5; V: TRBV2; DNA: TGTGCCAGCAGGGGCCAGGGGTGGGTGAATCAGCCCCAGCATTTT; CDR3: CASRGQGWVNQPQHF
D: .; size: .; J: TRBJ1-2; V: TRBV5-6; DNA: TGTGCCAGCAGCTCCGTTGGAGGGCTTGGCTACACCTTC; CDR3: CASSSVGGLGYTF
D: TRBD2; size: .; J: TRBJ2-1; V: TRBV28; DNA: TGTGCCAGCAGTTTCTCCCCTGGTTTCGGACTAGCGCATGGGCAGTTCTTC; CDR3: CASSFSPGFGLAHGQFF
D: TRBD1; size: .; J: TRBJ1-2; V: TRBV14; DNA: TGTGCCAGCAGCCACAGGACAGGGAGCGGCTACACCTTC; CDR3: CASSHRTGSGYTF
D: TRBD2; size: .; J: TRBJ2-3; V: TRBV23-1; DNA: TGCGCCAGCAGTCATCCGGGACTAGCGACAAACACAGATACGCAGTATTTT; CDR3: CASSHPGLATNTDTQYF
D: .; size: .; J: TRBJ2-5; V: TRBV6-1; DNA: TGTGCCAGCAGTGAAGCACCCGGGGGAGGAGAGACCCAGTACTTC; CDR3: CASSEAPGGGETQYF
D: .; size: .; J: TRBJ2-7; V: TRBV20-1; DNA: TGCAGTGCTAGAGTTAGCGACGAGCAGTACTTC; CDR3: CSARVSDEQYF
D: .; size: .; J: TRBJ1-2; V: TRBV6-1; DNA: TGTGCCAGCAGGTCCAGGGGCTCGTACTATGGCTACACCTTC; CDR3: CASRSRGSYYGYTF
D: .; size: .; J: TRBJ1-1; V: TRBV7-2; DNA: TGTGCCAGCAGCACAGAGACCAATTTGAACACTGAAGCTTTCTTT; CDR3: CASSTETNLNTEAFF